Here is one T cell receptor beta chain with its context. The data are from a study of blood T cell repertoires in COVID-19. For the study at large: Collection of acute and convalescent COVID-19 samples took place in the United States, Italy and Spain. The analysed material was cDNA or gDNA that came from T cells, B-cell-depleted T cells, or PBMCs.

Per the original methods: Quantification of nucleated cells was approximated via reference gene primer amplification. Profiled with immunoSEQ multiplex PCR; TCRdb holds only in-frame clones, not every one. Clone size and the V and J calls come from that table; the DNA yielded D and trimming. The table records roughly 150,000 clones, 80% to 90% of them present only once. The CDR3 sequence is 12 residues long. In germline, CDR1 is GTSNPN, CDR2 SVGIG (reference sequence). V trimming: 6 bases; J trimming: 8 bases; junction bases outside the gene matches: 6. The source material was peripheral blood. This sequence was found in an older woman with acute or convalescent COVID-19. The J gene is TRBJ2-2, the V gene TRBV30; 7 positions agree with TRBD1. This CDR3 reads CACRQGAGELFF. The CDR3 DNA follows: TGTGCCTGCAGACAGGGTGCAGGGGAGCTGTTTTTT.